The 21 T cell receptor beta chains below all came from one sample that was sequenced in a study of T cells in Graves' hyperthyroidism and ophthalmopathy. The investigators amplified TCR beta CDR3 regions from RNA transcripts. The HTBI primer set drove a first-round RT-PCR of the TCR CDR3. TCRdb reanalysed the multiplex PCR reads using MiXCR and keeps one entry per CDR3 protein. The data show about 420,000 distinct CDR3 sequences, with approximately 14% seen just once and roughly 13% held by the top ten. What was sequenced was blood. The receptors stem from a woman aged 18-29 years with Graves' hyperthyroidism.

The chain joins TRBV4-1 to TRBJ1-6; 12 nucleotides match TRBD1. The V gene's germline CDR1 is MGHRA and CDR2 YSYEKL. The V gene end was trimmed by 0 bases and the J gene end by 9 bases; junction bases not matched to a gene: 9. The CDR3 contains 18 residues. In DNA form, the CDR3 reads TGCGCCAGCAGCCAAGAAAGGGGACAGGGGGCGAGGGCTTCACCCCTCCACTTT. It codes for CASSQERGQGARASPLHF.

In its sample, this clonotype was seen many times. V is TRBV28 and J is TRBJ1-4, with 11 bases aligning to TRBD1. V shed 6 bases, J shed 2 bases, and the junction held 8 bases outside the gene matches. Germline V gives CDR1 MDHEN, CDR2 SYDVKM. The CDR3 length is 17 residues. The CDR3 sequence: CASSAGTGGSTNEKLFF. Written as DNA, the CDR3 is TGTGCCAGCAGCGCCGGGACAGGGGGAAGTACTAATGAAAAACTGTTTTTT.

This clonotype showed up many times. The gene calls are TRBV3-1 and TRBJ1-1; D unclear. The CDR3 totals 13 residues. V lost 0 bases, J lost 5 bases, and 7 bases lay in between. CDR1 and CDR2 from the germline V gene are LGHDT and YNNKEL (reference sequence). The CDR3 loop reads CASSQDPGTEAFF. The CDR3 DNA reads as TGTGCCAGCAGCCAAGATCCGGGGACTGAAGCTTTCTTT.

The J gene is TRBJ2-5, the V gene TRBV4-2; D remains unclear. V shed 1 base and J shed 0 bases, with 9 bases lying between them. The CDR3 has 15 residues. Germline V lookup: CDR1 LGHNA, CDR2 YNFKEQ. CDR3 bases: TGTGCCAGCAGCCAAGTCTCTGTGAACCAAGAGACCCAGTACTTC. It translates to CASSQVSVNQETQYF.

This clonotype was counted many times. This chain uses TRBV20-1 with TRBJ2-3; 14 bases map to TRBD2. Germline CDR1 reads DFQATT; CDR2 reads SNEGSKA (reference sequence). The CDR3 loop spans 15 amino acids. The V gene end was trimmed by 2 bases and the J gene end by 6 bases; junction bases not matched to a gene: 4. For the CDR3, the DNA is TGCAGTGCTAGAAGACTAGCGGGGGGGCCGGATACGCAGTATTTT. Amino acids: CSARRLAGGPDTQYF.

Ten or more counts support this clonotype. The chain recombines TRBV20-1 with TRBJ1-5; D might be TRBD1 (5 bases). The length of the CDR3 is 15 residues. Trimming took off 0 bases at V and 2 bases at J, with 11 bases between the two ends. The germline gives CDR1 DFQATT, CDR2 SNEGSKA (reference sequence). CDR3 residues: CSARETGGGNQPQHF. The CDR3 DNA reads TGCAGTGCTAGAGAAACGGGGGGGGGCAATCAGCCCCAGCATTTT.

V gene TRBV3-1 combines with J gene TRBJ2-6, with D perhaps TRBD1 (5 bases). Germline CDR1 reads LGHDT; CDR2 reads YNNKEL (reference sequence). The CDR3 runs to 17 residues. The V end lost 0 bases, the J end lost 0 bases, and 9 bases lay between the germline ends. DNA for the CDR3: TGTGCCAGCAGCCAAGATATGGGGCTCTCTGGGGCCAACGTCCTGACTTTC. Translating gives CASSQDMGLSGANVLTF.

CDR3 DNA sequence: TGTGCCACCGAAAACACAGCAAGATCTACCGGGGAGCTGTTTTTT. This encodes CATENTARSTGELFF. The chain links TRBV15 to TRBJ2-2; D gene unclear. V lost 8 bases and J lost 5, with 18 bases in between. The CDR3 has 15 amino acids. CDR1 LNHNV and CDR2 YYDKDF come from the germline V gene (reference sequence).

This clonotype was counted at least ten times. The chain carries TRBV11-2 and TRBJ2-1; D remains unclear. The V end lost 0 bases, the J end lost 3 bases, and 3 bases lay between the germline ends. The germline gives CDR1 SGHAT, CDR2 FQNNGV. The CDR3 is made up of 13 amino acids. DNA for the CDR3: TGTGCCAGCAGCTTAGAGCTCTACAATGAGCAGTTCTTC. Protein sequence: CASSLELYNEQFF.

The chain uses TRBV19 and TRBJ1-2; TRBD1 matches 9 bases. CDR3 length: 15 amino acids. The V gene end was trimmed by 5 bases and the J gene end by 4 bases; junction bases not matched to a gene: 8. The germline V gene encodes CDR1 LNHDA and CDR2 SQIVND (reference sequence). CDR3 nucleotides: TGTGCCAGTAGTCCGCGTGGACAGGGGAGCTATGGCTACACCTTC. Translating gives CASSPRGQGSYGYTF.

This clonotype was found many times. The CDR3 region is CASSDDRGHEKLFF. The CDR3 region has the DNA TGTGCCAGCAGCGACGACAGGGGCCATGAAAAACTGTTTTTT. The chain is built from TRBV11-2 and TRBJ1-4; 8 bases align to TRBD1. The CDR3 covers 14 residues. The germline gives CDR1 SGHAT, CDR2 FQNNGV. Trimming at V came to 5 bases and at J to 6 bases, leaving 5 bases not matched to a gene.

At least ten counts were recorded for this clonotype. This chain links TRBV20-1 with TRBJ2-1; 9 positions agree with TRBD2. Germline lookup yields CDR1 DFQATT and CDR2 SNEGSKA (reference sequence). Unmatched junction bases numbered 7, after V lost 1 base and J lost 9 bases. The CDR3 is 14 residues long. The CDR3 DNA sequence: TGCAGTGCTAGAGGGCGGGAGGGCCTCGGTGAGCAGTTCTTC. Translating it yields CSARGREGLGEQFF.

In regard to this clonotype: This clone may be a read error of a much larger clone one base away. The V call is TRBV2, the J call TRBJ1-4, with D possibly matching TRBD1 (5 bases). V gave up 11 bases and J gave up 3 bases, with 16 bases separating them. CDR1 is SNHLY, CDR2 FYNNEI, per germline. The CDR3 has 14 amino acids. The CDR3 sequence is CAGTAAGPNEKLFF. The DNA for the CDR3 is TGTGCCGGCACCGCGGCAGGGCCTAATGAAAAACTGTTTTTT.

The sample holds a few counts of this clonotype. The CDR3 DNA reads TGTGCCAGCAGCGCGTCCAGCCGCAACACTGAAGCTTTCTTT. Protein: CASSASSRNTEAFF. The V gene is TRBV9, the J gene TRBJ1-1; D unresolved. Germline CDR1 SGDLS, CDR2 YYNGEE. CDR3 length equals 14 residues. Between the trimmed V and J ends, which lost 3 bases and 2 bases, there was a span of 11 bases. The whole variable domain, filled in from reference TRBV9 and TRBJ1-1, reads DSGVTQTPKHLITATGQRVTLRCSPRSGDLSVYWYQQSLDQGLQFLIQYYNGEERAKGNILERFSAQQFPDLHSELNLSSLELGDSALYFCASSASSRNTEAFFGQGTRLTVV.

J is TRBJ2-1 and V is TRBV29-1, with D unclear. Germline V gives CDR1 SQVTM, CDR2 ANQGSEA. This CDR3 spans 12 amino acids. Trimming removed 4 bases at V and 8 bases at J, with 12 bases between. The CDR3: CSVGEAVYEQFF. In DNA form, the CDR3 reads TGCAGCGTTGGTGAGGCGGTCTATGAGCAGTTCTTC.

A few counts support this clonotype. The gene calls are TRBV29-1 and TRBJ1-4; D remains unclear. Germline CDR1 SQVTM, CDR2 ANQGSEA. Trimming removed 6 bases from V and 0 bases from J, with 11 bases in between. There are 14 residues in the CDR3. DNA of the CDR3: TGCAGCGTCCAGGCAAGGGCAACTAATGAAAAACTGTTTTTT. Amino acids: CSVQARATNEKLFF.

This clonotype has a count of ten or more. The CDR3 nucleotides are TGTGCCAGCAGTAGAAACGGACCCAATGAGCAGTTCTTC. It specifies CASSRNGPNEQFF. V and J are TRBV27 and TRBJ2-1; D is unclear. The germline V gene encodes CDR1 MNHEY and CDR2 SMNVEV (reference sequence). The length of the CDR3 is 13 residues. Trimming pared 5 bases from V and 6 bases from J, leaving 11 bases between.

In its sample, this clonotype was seen a few times. The rearrangement links TRBV11-2 to TRBJ2-1; 9 positions match TRBD2. V dropped 1 base and J dropped 14; count of bases not matched to a gene: 12. From germline, CDR1 is SGHAT and CDR2 FQNNGV. This CDR3 is 15 amino acids long. CDR3 nucleotide sequence: TGTGCCAGCAGCTTAGCCCCTCCCCTAGCGGGAAAGAAGTTCTTC. Translated, it gives CASSLAPPLAGKKFF.

This clonotype came up many times. This chain joins TRBV3-1 and TRBJ1-1; D unclear. The CDR3 spans 13 residues. Trimming stripped 4 bases from V and 0 bases from J, with 6 bases between. CDR1 is LGHDT and CDR2 is YNNKEL in the germline V gene (reference sequence). DNA of the CDR3: TGTGCCAGCAGCCGCACCATGAACACTGAAGCTTTCTTT. This sequence encodes CASSRTMNTEAFF.

This clonotype was seen more than once but under ten times. CDR3 sequence (DNA): TGTGCCAGCAGCCGTGAGACAGGGGCCAACTCCTACGAGCAGTACTTC. Protein product: CASSRETGANSYEQYF. The chain uses TRBV9 and TRBJ2-7; TRBD1 agrees at 8 bases. This CDR3 is 16 amino acids long. The V segment lost 4 bases and the J segment 0 bases; nucleotides outside the gene matches: 9. CDR1 and CDR2 from the germline V gene are SGDLS and YYNGEE.

The genes are TRBV6-2 or TRBV6-3 and TRBJ2-1; the D gene is possibly TRBD1 (5 bases). Trimming took off 4 bases at V and 0 bases at J, with 10 bases between the two ends. Germline CDR1 is MNHEY and CDR2 is SVGEGT. CDR3 size: 15 residues. Written as DNA, the CDR3 is TGTGCCAGCAGTTTCAGGGCGAACTCCTACAATGAGCAGTTCTTC. This sequence encodes CASSFRANSYNEQFF.